Given below is one T cell receptor (beta chain) in context. This specimen belongs to a study of blood T cell repertoires in COVID-19. Study context: Sites across the United States, Italy and Spain contributed samples from acute and convalescent COVID-19. T cells, B-cell-depleted T cells, or PBMCs supplied cDNA or gDNA.

In the study's own analysis: Amplification with reference gene primers provided the estimates of nucleated cell counts. Profiled with immunoSEQ multiplex PCR; TCRdb holds only in-frame clones, not every one. That table supplies the V and J calls and clone size; D and trimming were determined from the DNA. The table shows about 110,000 clones, with less than 85% occurring only once. V was trimmed by 6 bases and J by 5 bases, leaving 18 bases between them. The CDR3 length is 15 residues. CDR1 MNHEY and CDR2 SVGEGT come from the germline V gene. The chain uses TRBV6-2 or TRBV6-3 and TRBJ2-3; maybe TRBD1 (6 bases). The material sequenced was peripheral blood. The receptor was isolated from a woman aged 60-70 years with acute or convalescent COVID-19. The CDR3 DNA reads TGTGCCAGCAGCCTTCCTAGAGGGGGTGAAGATACGCAGTATTTT. Protein product: CASSLPRGGEDTQYF.